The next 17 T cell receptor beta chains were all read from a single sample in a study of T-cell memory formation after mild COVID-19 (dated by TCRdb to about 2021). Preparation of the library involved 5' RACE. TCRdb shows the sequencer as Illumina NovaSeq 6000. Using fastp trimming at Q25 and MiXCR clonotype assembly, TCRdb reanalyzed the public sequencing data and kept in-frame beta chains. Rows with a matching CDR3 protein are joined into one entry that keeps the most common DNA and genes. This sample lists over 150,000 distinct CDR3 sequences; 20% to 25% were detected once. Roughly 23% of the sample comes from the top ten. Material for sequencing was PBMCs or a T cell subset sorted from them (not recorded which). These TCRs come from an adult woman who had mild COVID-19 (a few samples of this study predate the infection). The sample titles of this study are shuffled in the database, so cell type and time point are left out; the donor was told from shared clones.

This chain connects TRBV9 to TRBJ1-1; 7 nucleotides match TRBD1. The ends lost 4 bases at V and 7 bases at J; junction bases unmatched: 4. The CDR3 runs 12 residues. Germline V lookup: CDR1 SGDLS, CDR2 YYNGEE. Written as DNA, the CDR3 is TGTGCCAGCAGCCAGGGGGGGGGTGAAGCTTTCTTT. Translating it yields CASSQGGGEAFF. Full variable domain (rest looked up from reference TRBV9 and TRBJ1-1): DSGVTQTPKHLITATGQRVTLRCSPRSGDLSVYWYQQSLDQGLQFLIQYYNGEERAKGNILERFSAQQFPDLHSELNLSSLELGDSALYFCASSQGGGEAFFGQGTRLTVV.

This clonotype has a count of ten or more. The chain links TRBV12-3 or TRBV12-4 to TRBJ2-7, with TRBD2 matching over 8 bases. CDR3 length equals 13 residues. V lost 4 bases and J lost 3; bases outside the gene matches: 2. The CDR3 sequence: CASSSTSVYEQYF. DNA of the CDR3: TGTGCCAGCAGTTCGACTAGCGTCTACGAGCAGTACTTC.

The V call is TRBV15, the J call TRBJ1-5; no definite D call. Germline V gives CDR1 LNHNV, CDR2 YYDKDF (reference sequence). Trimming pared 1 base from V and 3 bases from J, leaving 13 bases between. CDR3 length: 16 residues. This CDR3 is CATSRASGTLNQPQHF. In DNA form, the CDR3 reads TGTGCCACCAGCAGAGCTTCGGGAACCCTCAATCAGCCCCAGCATTTT.

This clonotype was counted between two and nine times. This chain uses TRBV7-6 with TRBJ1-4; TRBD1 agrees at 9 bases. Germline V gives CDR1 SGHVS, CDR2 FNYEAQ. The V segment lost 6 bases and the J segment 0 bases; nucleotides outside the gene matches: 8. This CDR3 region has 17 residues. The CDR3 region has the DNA TGTGCCAGCAGATCCGGGACAGGGCTTCCAACTAATGAAAAACTGTTTTTT. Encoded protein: CASRSGTGLPTNEKLFF.

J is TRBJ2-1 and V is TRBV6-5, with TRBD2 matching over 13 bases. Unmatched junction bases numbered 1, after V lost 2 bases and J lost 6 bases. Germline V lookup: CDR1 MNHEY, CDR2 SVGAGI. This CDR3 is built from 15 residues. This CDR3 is CASSYGTSGVNEQFF. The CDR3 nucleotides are TGTGCCAGCAGTTACGGGACTAGCGGGGTCAATGAGCAGTTCTTC.

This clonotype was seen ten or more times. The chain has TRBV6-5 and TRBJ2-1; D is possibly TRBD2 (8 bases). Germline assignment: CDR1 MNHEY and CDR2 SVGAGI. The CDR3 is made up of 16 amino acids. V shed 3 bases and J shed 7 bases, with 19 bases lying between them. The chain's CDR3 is CASSYTTGSGGNEQFF. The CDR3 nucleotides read TGTGCCAGCAGTTATACGACAGGGTCGGGGGGGAATGAGCAGTTCTTC.

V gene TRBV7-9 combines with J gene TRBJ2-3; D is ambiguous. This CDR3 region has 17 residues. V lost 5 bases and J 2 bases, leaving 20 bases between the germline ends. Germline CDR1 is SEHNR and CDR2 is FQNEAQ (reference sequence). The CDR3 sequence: CASSRSLPGLVTDTQYF. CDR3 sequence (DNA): TGTGCCAGCAGCCGGAGCTTGCCTGGATTAGTCACAGATACGCAGTATTTT.

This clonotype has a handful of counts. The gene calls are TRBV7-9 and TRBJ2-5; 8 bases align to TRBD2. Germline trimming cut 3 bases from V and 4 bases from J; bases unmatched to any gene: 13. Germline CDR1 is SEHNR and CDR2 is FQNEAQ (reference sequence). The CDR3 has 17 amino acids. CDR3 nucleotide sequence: TGTGCCAGCAGCTTCCCGACGGCGGGAGGAGGGGGAGAGACCCAGTACTTC. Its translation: CASSFPTAGGGGETQYF. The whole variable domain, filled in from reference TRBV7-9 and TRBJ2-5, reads DTGVSQNPRHKITKRGQNVTFRCDPISEHNRLYWYRQTLGQGPEFLTYFQNEAQLEKSRLLSDRFSAERPKGSFSTLEIQRTEQGDSAMYLCASSFPTAGGGGETQYFGPGTRLLVL.

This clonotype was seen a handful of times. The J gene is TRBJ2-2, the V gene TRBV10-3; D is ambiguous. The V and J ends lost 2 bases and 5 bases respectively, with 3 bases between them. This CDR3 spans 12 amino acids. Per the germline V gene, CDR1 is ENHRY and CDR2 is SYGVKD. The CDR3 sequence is CAISEVTGELFF. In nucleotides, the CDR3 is TGTGCCATCAGTGAGGTTACCGGGGAGCTGTTTTTT.

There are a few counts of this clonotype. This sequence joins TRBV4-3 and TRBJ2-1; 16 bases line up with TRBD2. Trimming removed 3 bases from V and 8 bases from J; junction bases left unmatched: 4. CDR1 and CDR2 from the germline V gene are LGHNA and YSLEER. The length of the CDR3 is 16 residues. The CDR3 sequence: CASSQGLAGGRYEQFF. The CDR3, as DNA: TGCGCCAGCAGCCAGGGACTAGCGGGAGGGCGTTATGAGCAGTTCTTC.

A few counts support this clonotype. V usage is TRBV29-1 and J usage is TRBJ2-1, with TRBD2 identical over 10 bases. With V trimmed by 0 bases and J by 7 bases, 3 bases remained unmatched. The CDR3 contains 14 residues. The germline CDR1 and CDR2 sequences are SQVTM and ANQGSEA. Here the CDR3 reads CSVEDWTSGNEQFF. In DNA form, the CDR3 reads TGCAGCGTTGAAGATTGGACTAGCGGAAATGAGCAGTTCTTC.

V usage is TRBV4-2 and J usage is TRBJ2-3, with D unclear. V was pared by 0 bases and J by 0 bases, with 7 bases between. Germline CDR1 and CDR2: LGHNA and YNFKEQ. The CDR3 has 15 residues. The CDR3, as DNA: TGTGCCAGCAGCCAAGATGGACCTAGCACAGATACGCAGTATTTT. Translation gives CASSQDGPSTDTQYF.

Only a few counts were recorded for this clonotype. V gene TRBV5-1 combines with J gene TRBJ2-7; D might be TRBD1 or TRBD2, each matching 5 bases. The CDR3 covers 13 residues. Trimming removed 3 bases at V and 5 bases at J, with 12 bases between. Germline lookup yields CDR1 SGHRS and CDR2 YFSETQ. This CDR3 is CASSWGPMDEQYF. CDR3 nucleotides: TGCGCCAGCAGCTGGGGACCGATGGACGAGCAGTACTTC.

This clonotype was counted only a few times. CDR3 residues: CTSSQILNEQYF. The CDR3, as DNA: TGCACCAGCAGCCAAATCCTCAACGAGCAGTACTTC. V gene TRBV1 combines with J gene TRBJ2-7. TRBV1 constitutes a pseudogene. The CDR3 is 12 amino acids.

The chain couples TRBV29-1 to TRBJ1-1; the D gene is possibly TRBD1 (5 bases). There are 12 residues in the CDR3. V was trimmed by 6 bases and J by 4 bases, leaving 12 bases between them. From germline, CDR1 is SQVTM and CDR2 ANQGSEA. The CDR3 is CSVGWGSTEAFF. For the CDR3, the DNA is TGCAGCGTAGGGTGGGGGAGCACTGAAGCTTTCTTT.

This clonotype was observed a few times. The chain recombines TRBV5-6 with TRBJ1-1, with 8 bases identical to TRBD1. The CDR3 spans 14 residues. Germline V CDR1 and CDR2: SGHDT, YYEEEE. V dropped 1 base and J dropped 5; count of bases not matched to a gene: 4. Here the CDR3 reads CASSLQGAVTEAFF. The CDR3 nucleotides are TGTGCCAGCAGCTTGCAGGGGGCTGTTACTGAAGCTTTCTTT.

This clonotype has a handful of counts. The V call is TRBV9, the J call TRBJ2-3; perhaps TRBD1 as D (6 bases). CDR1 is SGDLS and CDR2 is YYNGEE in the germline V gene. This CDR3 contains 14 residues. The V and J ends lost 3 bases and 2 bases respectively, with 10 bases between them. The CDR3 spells CASSADRNTDTQYF. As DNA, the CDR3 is TGTGCCAGCAGCGCTGACAGGAACACAGATACGCAGTATTTT.